In this sample, the clone carrying this TCR beta chain turned up once. The sample comes from a study of cytomegalovirus exposure and HLA in healthy donors. Primers for the PCR totalled 60 Vbeta and 13 Jbeta. Produced via immunoSEQ multiplex PCR; TCRdb's table is partial and in-frame only. The sample shows roughly 120,000 clones, around 70% of them seen only once. This CDR3 region has 15 residues. The germline gives CDR1 SQVTM, CDR2 ANQGSEA. V dropped 6 bases and J dropped 4 bases, with 21 bases sitting between them. V usage is TRBV29-1 and J usage is TRBJ1-1, with a weak D call TRBD1 (6 bases). Sequenced input: PBMCs. The TCR was taken from a man aged 25 to 40 in good health and CMV-seropositive. The DNA for the CDR3 is TGCAGCGTGAAGAACTGGGGGCAGATTGGCACTGAAGCTTTCTTT. Its translation: CSVKNWGQIGTEAFF.